This T cell receptor beta chain was sequenced during a study of blood T cell repertoires in COVID-19. Study in general: Sites in the United States, Italy and Spain provided acute and convalescent COVID-19 samples. T cells, B-cell-depleted T cells, or PBMCs provided the cDNA or gDNA that served as material.

V shed 10 bases and J 6 bases; nucleotides not matched to a gene: 7. This CDR3 region has 13 residues. CDR1 is MDHEN and CDR2 is SYDVKM in the germline V gene. Original processing notes: Amplification from reference gene primers served as the basis for estimated nucleated cell counts. TCRdb keeps only in-frame clones here, not all; method: immunoSEQ multiplex PCR. That table gives V, J and clone size, and the DNA gave D and trimming. The sample lists 250,000 to 300,000 clones; about 85% were seen once. The chain joins TRBV28 to TRBJ1-2; the match to TRBD1 covers 11 bases. This sequence originates from a woman in her forties or fifties who had recovered from COVID-19. Sequenced sample: peripheral blood. The CDR3 DNA is TGTGCCACCCGGGACAGGGGGAGAGATGGCTACACCTTC. Protein sequence: CATRDRGRDGYTF.